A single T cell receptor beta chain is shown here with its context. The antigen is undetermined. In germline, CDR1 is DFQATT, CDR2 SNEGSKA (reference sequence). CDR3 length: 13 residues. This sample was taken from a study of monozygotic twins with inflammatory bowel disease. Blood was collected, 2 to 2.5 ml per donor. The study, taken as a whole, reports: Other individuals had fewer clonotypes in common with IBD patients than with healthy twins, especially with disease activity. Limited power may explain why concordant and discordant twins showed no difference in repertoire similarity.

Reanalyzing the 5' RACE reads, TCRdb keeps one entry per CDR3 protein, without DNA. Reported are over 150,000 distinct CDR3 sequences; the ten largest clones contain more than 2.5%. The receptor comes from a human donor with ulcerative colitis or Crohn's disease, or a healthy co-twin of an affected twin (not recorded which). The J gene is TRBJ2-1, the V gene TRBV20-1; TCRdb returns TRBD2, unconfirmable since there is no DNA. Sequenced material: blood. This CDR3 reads CSASGRDDNEQFF.